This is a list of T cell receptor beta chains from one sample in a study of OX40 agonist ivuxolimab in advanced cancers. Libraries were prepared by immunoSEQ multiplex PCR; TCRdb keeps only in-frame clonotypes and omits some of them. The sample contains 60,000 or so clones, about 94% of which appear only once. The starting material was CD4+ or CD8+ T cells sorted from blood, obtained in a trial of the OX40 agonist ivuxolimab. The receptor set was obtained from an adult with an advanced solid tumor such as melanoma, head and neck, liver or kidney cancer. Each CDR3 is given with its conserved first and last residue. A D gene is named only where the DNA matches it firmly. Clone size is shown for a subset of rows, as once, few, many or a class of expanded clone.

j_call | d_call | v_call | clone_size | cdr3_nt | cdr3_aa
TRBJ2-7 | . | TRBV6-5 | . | TGTGCCAGCACCCAATTCGGGTCGGGCGAGCAGTACTTC | CASTQFGSGEQYF
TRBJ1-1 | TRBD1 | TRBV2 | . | TGTGCCAGCAGGCGCAAACAGGGGAGGACTGAAGCTTTCTTT | CASRRKQGRTEAFF
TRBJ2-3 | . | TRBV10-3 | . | TGTGCCATCAGTGAGTCCAGGGGAGGGGTAGGAGATACGCAGTATTTT | CAISESRGGVGDTQYF
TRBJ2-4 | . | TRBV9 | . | TGTGCCAGCAGCCCCGGAGAAAACATTCAGTACTTC | CASSPGENIQYF
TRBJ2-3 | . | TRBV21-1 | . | TGTGCCAGCAGCAAAGAAGCGACGGGCCCTAGCACAGATACGCAGTATTTT | CASSKEATGPSTDTQYF
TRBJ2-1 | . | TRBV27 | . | TGTGCCAGCAGTTTATACAGTCCCAGCTCCTACAATGAGCAGTTCTTC | CASSLYSPSSYNEQFF
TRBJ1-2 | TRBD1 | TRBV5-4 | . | TGTGCCAGCAGCTTGACAGGGGGCGAGTTGCGCACCTTC | CASSLTGGELRTF
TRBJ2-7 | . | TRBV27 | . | TGTGCCAGCAGCCCTTACCCTCGACGGCGATACGAGCAGTACTTC | CASSPYPRRRYEQYF
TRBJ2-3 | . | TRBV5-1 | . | TGCGCCAGCAGCTTGGCCCACCAGGCAGATACGCAGTATTTT | CASSLAHQADTQYF
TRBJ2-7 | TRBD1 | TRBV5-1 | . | TGCGCCAGCAGCTGGGGGACAGGGGGTTACGAGCAGTACTTC | CASSWGTGGYEQYF
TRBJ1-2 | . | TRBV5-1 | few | TGCGCCAGCAGCTTGATGGGAAACAGTCCTAACTATGGCTACACCTTC | CASSLMGNSPNYGYTF
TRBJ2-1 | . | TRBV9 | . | TGTGCCAGCAGCGCTCGGGGCGGAAGGTACAATGAGCAGTTCTTC | CASSARGGRYNEQFF
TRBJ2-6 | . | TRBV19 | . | TGTGCCAGTAGTACGTTCGGACAGCCATCCTCTGGGGCCAACGTCCTGACTTTC | CASSTFGQPSSGANVLTF
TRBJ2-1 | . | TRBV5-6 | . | TGTGCCAGCAGCTTGGGCTCATACAATGAGCAGTTCTTC | CASSLGSYNEQFF
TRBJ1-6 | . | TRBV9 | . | TGTGCCAGCAGCGTAGGGACTTCACCCCTCCACTTT | CASSVGTSPLHF
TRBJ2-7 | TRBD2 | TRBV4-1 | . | TGCGCCAGCAGCCAAGTTACGGGAGGGCCCTACGAGCAGTACTTC | CASSQVTGGPYEQYF
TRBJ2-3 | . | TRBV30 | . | TGTGCCTGGAGTGCGTATGGGGAGCTAGATACGCAGTATTTT | CAWSAYGELDTQYF
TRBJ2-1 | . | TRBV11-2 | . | TGTGCCAGCAGCGACGCTGGTTACAATGAGCAGTTCTTC | CASSDAGYNEQFF
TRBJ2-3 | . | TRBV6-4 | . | TGTGCCAGCAGTGACAGTGGAGCCGCGTTGGGCACAGATACGCAGTATTTT | CASSDSGAALGTDTQYF
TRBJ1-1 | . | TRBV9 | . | TGTGCCAGCAAGAGCGGGACGGGGAACACTGAAGCTTTCTTT | CASKSGTGNTEAFF
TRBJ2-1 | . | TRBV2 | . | TGTGCCAGCATCGCGGGACTGGCAACAAGATACAATGAGCAGTTCTTC | CASIAGLATRYNEQFF
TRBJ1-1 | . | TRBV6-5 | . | TGTGCCAGCAGTTACCCAACCCAGGGGCGAACTGAAGCTTTCTTT | CASSYPTQGRTEAFF
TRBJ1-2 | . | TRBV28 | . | TGTGCCAGCAGTCCGGCAGGGAACTATGGCTACACCTTC | CASSPAGNYGYTF
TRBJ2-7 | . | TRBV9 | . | TGTGCCAGCAGCGTAGATCTAGGGGCGATCTACGAGCAGTACTTC | CASSVDLGAIYEQYF
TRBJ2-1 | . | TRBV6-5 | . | TGTGCCATCCGGATTAGCAGGTTCAGTGAGCAGTTCTTC | CAIRISRFSEQFF
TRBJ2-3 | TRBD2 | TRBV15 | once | TGTGCCACCAGCAGTGGACTAGCGGGAATTGCAGATACGCAGTATTTT | CATSSGLAGIADTQYF
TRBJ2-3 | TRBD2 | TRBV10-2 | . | TGCGCCAGCAGTGCTCTAGCGGGGGGGGGAGATACGCAGTATTTT | CASSALAGGGDTQYF
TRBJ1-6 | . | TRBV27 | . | TGTGCCAGCAGTTTATCCCGGGGGCAAGTGACACCCCTCCACTTT | CASSLSRGQVTPLHF
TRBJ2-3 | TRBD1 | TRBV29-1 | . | TGCAGCGTTGAAGACTTTACAGGGGCAAGGGATACGCAGTATTTT | CSVEDFTGARDTQYF
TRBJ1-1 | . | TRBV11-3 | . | TGTGCCAGCAGCTTTAGGGGAAGGGGGACTGAAGCTTTCTTT | CASSFRGRGTEAFF